The 5 T cell receptor beta chains below all came from one sample that was sequenced in a study of blood T cell repertoires in COVID-19. TCRdb's table, derived via immunoSEQ multiplex PCR, lists solely in-frame clones and lacks some. The data hold over 200,000 clones, with 83% observed a single time. The sequencing input was peripheral blood. These TCRs come from a woman aged 65 to 85 with active or convalescent COVID-19.

This sequence joins TRBV5-8 and TRBJ2-7; D possibly corresponds to TRBD1 (6 bases). Germline lookup yields CDR1 SGHTS and CDR2 YDEGEE. The CDR3 length is 13 residues. V lost 5 bases and J 2 bases, leaving 11 bases between the germline ends. The DNA for the CDR3 is TGTGCCAGCAGGGATAGGGGGACCTACGAGCAGTACTTC. It encodes CASRDRGTYEQYF. The full variable domain, with the rest looked up from reference TRBV5-8 and TRBJ2-7, is EAGVTQSPTHLIKTRGQQATLRCSPISGHTSVYWYQQALGLGLQFLLWYDEGEERNRGNFPPRFSGRQFPNYSSELNVNALELEDSALYLCASRDRGTYEQYFGPGTRLTVT.

This clone was seen once. This sequence joins TRBV5-1 and TRBJ2-7, with 9 bases lining up with TRBD1. The CDR3 loop spans 16 amino acids. The germline gives CDR1 SGHRS, CDR2 YFSETQ. Trimming removed 4 bases from V and 4 bases from J; junction bases left unmatched: 12. The CDR3 region is CASSRSPGTGNYEQYF. CDR3 DNA sequence: TGCGCCAGCAGCCGGAGCCCCGGGACAGGGAATTACGAGCAGTACTTC.

V gene TRBV6-5 combines with J gene TRBJ2-7; TRBD1 matches 10 bases. Germline loops: CDR1 MNHEY, CDR2 SVGAGI. V dropped 6 bases and J dropped 3; count of bases not matched to a gene: 8. The CDR3 consists of 15 residues. This CDR3 reads CASSIEGQGFYEQYF. CDR3 DNA sequence: TGTGCCAGCAGCATTGAGGGACAGGGGTTCTACGAGCAGTACTTC.

This sequence joins TRBV3-1 (or the pseudogene TRBV3-2) and TRBJ2-7, with 8 bases matching TRBD1. V shed 4 bases, J shed 6 bases, and the junction held 2 bases outside the gene matches. Germline V gene lookup returns CDR1 LGHDT and CDR2 YNNKEL (reference sequence). This CDR3 spans 12 amino acids. CDR3 sequence: CASSPQGGEQYF. The CDR3 DNA is TGTGCCAGCAGCCCACAGGGGGGCGAGCAGTACTTC.

The CDR3 DNA follows: TGTGCCAGCTCACCAAGGGACAGTAATTCTGAAGCTTTCTTT. This encodes CASSPRDSNSEAFF. The chain employs TRBV18 and TRBJ1-1, with 7 bases that match TRBD1. Germline CDR1 KGHSH, CDR2 LQKENI. The CDR3 has 14 amino acids. Germline trimming cut 2 bases from V and 6 bases from J; bases unmatched to any gene: 6.